The 3 T cell receptor beta chains listed next were all sequenced from one sample in a study of blood T cell repertoires in COVID-19. Some clones are missing from TCRdb's copy, which holds only in-frame ones; the method was immunoSEQ multiplex PCR. The sample includes 45,000 to 60,000 clones, around 84% of them seen just once. What was sequenced was peripheral blood. The receptor set was obtained from a man in his 70s with active COVID-19.

The genes are TRBV25-1 and TRBJ1-4; D perhaps matches TRBD1 (6 bases). Germline CDR1 MGHDK, CDR2 SYGVNS. The CDR3 has 13 amino acids. Trimming cost V 3 bases and J 7 bases, with 9 bases left between them. CDR3 amino acids: CASSDRGAEKLFF. The CDR3 coding sequence is TGTGCCAGCAGTGACAGGGGAGCTGAAAAACTGTTTTTT.

The J gene is TRBJ1-2, the V gene TRBV5-1, with D possibly being TRBD1 (5 bases). The CDR3 is 12 amino acids. V shed 4 bases and J shed 7 bases, with 11 bases lying between them. The germline V gene has CDR1 SGHRS and CDR2 YFSETQ. CDR3 in DNA: TGCGCCAGCAGCGATGGGGCGCGTGGCTACACCTTC. The encoded protein is CASSDGARGYTF.

Concerning this clone itself: Other nucleotide sequences from this sample produce the same CDR3. This rearrangement joins TRBV18 to TRBJ2-1, with 9 bases matching TRBD1. Per germline, CDR1 KGHSH and CDR2 LQKENI. The V segment lost 3 bases and the J segment 2 bases; nucleotides outside the gene matches: 2. This CDR3 has 15 amino acids. The CDR3 DNA is TGTGCCAGCTCACCCGGGACAGGGACCTACAATGAGCAGTTCTTC. It yields the protein CASSPGTGTYNEQFF.